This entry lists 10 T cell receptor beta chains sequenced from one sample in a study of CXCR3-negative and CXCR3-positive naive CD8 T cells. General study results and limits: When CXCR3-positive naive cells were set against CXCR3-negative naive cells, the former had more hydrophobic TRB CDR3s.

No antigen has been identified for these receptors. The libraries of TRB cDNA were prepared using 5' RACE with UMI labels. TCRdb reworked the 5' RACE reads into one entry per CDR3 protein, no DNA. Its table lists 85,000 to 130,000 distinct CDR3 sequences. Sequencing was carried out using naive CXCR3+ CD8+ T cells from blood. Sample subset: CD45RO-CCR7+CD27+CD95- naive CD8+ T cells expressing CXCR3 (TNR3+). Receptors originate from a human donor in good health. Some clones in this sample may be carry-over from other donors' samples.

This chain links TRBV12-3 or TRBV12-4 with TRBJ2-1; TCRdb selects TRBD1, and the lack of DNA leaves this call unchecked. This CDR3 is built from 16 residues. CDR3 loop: CASSLVGDSSYNEQFF.

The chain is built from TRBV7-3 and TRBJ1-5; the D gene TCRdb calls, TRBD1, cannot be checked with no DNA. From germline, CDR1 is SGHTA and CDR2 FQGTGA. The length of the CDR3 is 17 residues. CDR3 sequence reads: CASSFITGTGSNQPQHF.

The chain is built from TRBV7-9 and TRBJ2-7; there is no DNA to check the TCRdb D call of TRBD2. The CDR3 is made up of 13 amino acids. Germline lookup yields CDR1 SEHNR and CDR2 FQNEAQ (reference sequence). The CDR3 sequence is CASSPGGDAEQYF.

This chain's CDR3 is CSARDPTGGALYEQYF. The V call is TRBV20-1, the J call TRBJ2-7; the TCRdb D gene call, TRBD1, has no DNA to confirm it. Per the germline V gene, CDR1 is DFQATT and CDR2 is SNEGSKA (reference sequence). The CDR3 totals 16 residues.

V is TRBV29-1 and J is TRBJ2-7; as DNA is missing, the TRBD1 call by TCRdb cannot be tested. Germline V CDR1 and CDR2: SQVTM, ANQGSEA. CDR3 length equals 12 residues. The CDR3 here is CSVEGQSYEQYF.

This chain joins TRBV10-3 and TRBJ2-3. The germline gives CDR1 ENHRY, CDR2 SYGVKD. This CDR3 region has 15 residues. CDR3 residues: CAISESLQNTDTQYF.

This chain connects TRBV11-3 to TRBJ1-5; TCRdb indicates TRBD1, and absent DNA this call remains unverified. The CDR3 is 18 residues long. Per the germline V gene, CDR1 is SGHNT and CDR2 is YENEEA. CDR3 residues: CASSSTATGTGRNQPQHF.

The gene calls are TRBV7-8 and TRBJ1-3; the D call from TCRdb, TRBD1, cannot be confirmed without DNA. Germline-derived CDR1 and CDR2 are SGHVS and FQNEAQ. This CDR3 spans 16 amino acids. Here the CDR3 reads CASSLGGEFSGNTIYF.

This chain's CDR3 is CASSVDVAGSYEQYF. The chain recombines TRBV9 with TRBJ2-7. Germline CDR1 reads SGDLS; CDR2 reads YYNGEE. The CDR3 length is 15 residues.

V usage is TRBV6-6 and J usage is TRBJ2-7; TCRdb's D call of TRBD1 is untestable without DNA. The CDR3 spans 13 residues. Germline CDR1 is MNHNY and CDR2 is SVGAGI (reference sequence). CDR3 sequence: CASRTGTGAEQYF.